Each of the 8 T cell receptor beta chains below was sequenced from the same sample in a study of Ad26.COV2.S vaccination and SARS-CoV-2 variants (dated by TCRdb to the early 2020s). The sample's treatment or condition label, decoded: over 15 received Ad26.COV2.S at low or high dose, single or two shots; about 5 received placebo; per-sample allocation not given. Repertoires of vaccine and placebo recipients were sequenced from samples taken on day 63 after the first injection. To prepare the library, the immunoSEQ multiplex PCR assay was applied. TCRdb mirrors the immuneACCESS table, restricted to in-frame sequences. Some clones are absent from its copies; in checked studies, under half trace to an unresolved V gene, and the reason for the others is unknown. In this sample the table shows some 300,000 clones, about 85% of which occur a single time. 2% to 2.5% of the sample lies in the top ten. The sequencing used peripheral blood, collected in a trial of Ad26.COV2.S vaccine versus placebo. The receptors shown here come from a person between 18 and 65 years old who received the Ad26.COV2.S COVID-19 vaccine or a placebo.

This clone was observed a few times. J is TRBJ2-5 and V is TRBV6-1; a weak D match, TRBD1 (6 bases). There are 18 residues in the CDR3. V lost 2 bases, J lost 1 base, and 20 bases lay in between. Germline loops: CDR1 MNHNS, CDR2 SASEGT. CDR3 nucleotides: TGTGCCAGCAGTGAAAGGGGCCGAGACAGGCAGCCCCAAGAGACCCAGTACTTC. Its protein product is CASSERGRDRQPQETQYF.

The chain employs TRBV19 and TRBJ2-7; D may be TRBD1 (6 bases). Trimming pared 5 bases from V and 2 bases from J, leaving 10 bases between. The germline V gene has CDR1 LNHDA and CDR2 SQIVND (reference sequence). The CDR3 totals 13 residues. The CDR3 loop is CASSFGTTYEQYF. DNA of the CDR3: TGTGCCAGTAGTTTCGGGACAACCTACGAGCAGTACTTC.

With respect to this clone: The identical CDR3 is also encoded by other nucleotide sequences in the sample. The chain couples TRBV5-1 to TRBJ2-3; either TRBD1 or TRBD2 may fit D (5 bases each). CDR3 length: 13 residues. Looked up from germline, CDR1 is SGHRS and CDR2 is YFSETQ. Deletions cut 0 bases from V and 6 bases from J, with 8 bases between. CDR3 residues: CASSLEGTDTQYF. DNA of the CDR3: TGCGCCAGCAGCTTGGAGGGGACCGATACGCAGTATTTT.

The V call is TRBV11-3, the J call TRBJ2-2, with no clear D. The CDR3 has 15 residues. Germline assignment: CDR1 SGHNT and CDR2 YENEEA. The V and J ends lost 3 bases and 0 bases respectively, with 8 bases between them. The CDR3 nucleotides read TGTGCCAGCAGCTTTGGACGGACGAACACCGGGGAGCTGTTTTTT. Translating gives CASSFGRTNTGELFF.

The chain links TRBV2 to TRBJ2-2, with a tentative D call TRBD1 (5 bases). CDR1 and CDR2 from the germline V gene are SNHLY and FYNNEI. Trimming shortened V by 7 bases and J by 0 bases, and 12 bases separated the two germline ends. This CDR3 spans 15 amino acids. CDR3 DNA: TGTGCCAGCACCGAGACAGCGACGAACACCGGGGAGCTGTTTTTT. This sequence encodes CASTETATNTGELFF.

This clone has only one observation. The chain recombines TRBV6-1 with TRBJ1-1; possible D gene TRBD1, 6 bases. This CDR3 comprises 16 residues. The germline CDR1 and CDR2 sequences are MNHNS and SASEGT. Trimming cost V 4 bases and J 1 base, with 16 bases left between them. CDR3 in DNA: TGTGCCAGCAGTGTAATGGTGGCAGGGGCGAACACTGAAGCTTTCTTT. This encodes CASSVMVAGANTEAFF.

This rearrangement joins TRBV28 to TRBJ1-2; 7 nucleotides line up with TRBD1. The ends lost 8 bases at V and 0 bases at J; junction bases unmatched: 6. The germline gives CDR1 MDHEN, CDR2 SYDVKM. CDR3 length equals 14 residues. Written as DNA, the CDR3 is TGTGCCAGCGAGACAGGGACCTCTAACTATGGCTACACCTTC. Its protein is CASETGTSNYGYTF.

The J gene is TRBJ2-7, the V gene TRBV7-3, with TRBD2 as a possible D gene (5 bases). This CDR3 contains 19 residues. CDR1 SGHTA and CDR2 FQGTGA come from the germline V gene. V lost 1 base to trimming and J lost 3 bases, with 25 bases between them. The CDR3 is CASSLRGRPHIDENYEQYF. The CDR3 DNA follows: TGTGCCAGCAGCTTAAGAGGGAGACCGCATATAGACGAGAACTACGAGCAGTACTTC.